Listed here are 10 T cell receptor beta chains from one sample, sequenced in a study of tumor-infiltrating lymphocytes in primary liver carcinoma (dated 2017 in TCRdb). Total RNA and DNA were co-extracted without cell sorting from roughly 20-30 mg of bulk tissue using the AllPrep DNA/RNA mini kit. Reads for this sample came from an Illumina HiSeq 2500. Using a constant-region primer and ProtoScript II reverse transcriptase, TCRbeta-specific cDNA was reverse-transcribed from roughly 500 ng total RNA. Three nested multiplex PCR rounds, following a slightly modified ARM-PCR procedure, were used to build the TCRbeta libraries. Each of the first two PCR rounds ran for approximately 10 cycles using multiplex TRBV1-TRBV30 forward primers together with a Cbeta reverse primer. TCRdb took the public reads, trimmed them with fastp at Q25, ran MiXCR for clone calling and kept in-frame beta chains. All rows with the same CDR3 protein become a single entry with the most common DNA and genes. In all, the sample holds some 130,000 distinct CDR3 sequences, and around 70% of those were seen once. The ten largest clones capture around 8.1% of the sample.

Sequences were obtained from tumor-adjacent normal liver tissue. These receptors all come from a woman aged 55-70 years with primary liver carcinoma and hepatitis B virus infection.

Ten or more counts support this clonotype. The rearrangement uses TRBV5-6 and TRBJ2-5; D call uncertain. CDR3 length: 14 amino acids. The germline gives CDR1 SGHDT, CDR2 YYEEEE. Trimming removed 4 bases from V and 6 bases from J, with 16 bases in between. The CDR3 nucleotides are TGTGCCAGCAGCCCCCTTCCGGGCACCAAGACCCAGTACTTC. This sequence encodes CASSPLPGTKTQYF.

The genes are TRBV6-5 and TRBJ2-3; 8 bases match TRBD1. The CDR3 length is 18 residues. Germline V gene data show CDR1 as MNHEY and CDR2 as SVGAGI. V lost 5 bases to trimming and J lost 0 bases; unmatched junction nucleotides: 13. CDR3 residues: CASSLGQGGTYSTDTQYF. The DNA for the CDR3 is TGTGCCAGCAGTCTAGGACAGGGCGGGACCTATAGCACAGATACGCAGTATTTT.

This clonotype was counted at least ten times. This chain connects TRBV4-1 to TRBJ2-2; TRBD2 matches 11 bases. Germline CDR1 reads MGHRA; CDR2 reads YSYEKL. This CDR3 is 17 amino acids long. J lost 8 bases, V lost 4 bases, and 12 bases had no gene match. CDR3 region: CASSRETSGRGKGELFF. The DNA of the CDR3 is TGCGCCAGCAGCCGGGAAACTAGCGGGAGAGGGAAGGGGGAGCTGTTTTTT.

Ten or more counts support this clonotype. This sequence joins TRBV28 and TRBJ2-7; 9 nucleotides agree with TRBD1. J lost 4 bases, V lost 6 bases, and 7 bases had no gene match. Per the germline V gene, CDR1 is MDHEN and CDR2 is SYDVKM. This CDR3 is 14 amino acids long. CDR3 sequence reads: CASRQTGGRYEQYF. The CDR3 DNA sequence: TGTGCCAGCAGACAGACAGGGGGTAGGTACGAGCAGTACTTC.

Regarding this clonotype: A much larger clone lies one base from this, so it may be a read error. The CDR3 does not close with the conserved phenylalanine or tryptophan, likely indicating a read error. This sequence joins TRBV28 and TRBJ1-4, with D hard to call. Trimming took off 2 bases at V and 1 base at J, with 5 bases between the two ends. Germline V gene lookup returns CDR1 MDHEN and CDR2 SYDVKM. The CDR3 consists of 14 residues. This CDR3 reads CASSLRGTNEKLFS. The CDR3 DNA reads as TGTGCCAGCAGTTTACGGGGAACTAATGAAAAACTGTTTTCT.

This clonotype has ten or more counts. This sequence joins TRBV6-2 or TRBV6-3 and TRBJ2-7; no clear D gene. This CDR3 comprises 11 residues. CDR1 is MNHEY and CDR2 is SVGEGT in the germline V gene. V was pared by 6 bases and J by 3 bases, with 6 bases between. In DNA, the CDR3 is TGTGCCAGCAGCCCTTTCTACGAGCAGTACTTC. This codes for CASSPFYEQYF.

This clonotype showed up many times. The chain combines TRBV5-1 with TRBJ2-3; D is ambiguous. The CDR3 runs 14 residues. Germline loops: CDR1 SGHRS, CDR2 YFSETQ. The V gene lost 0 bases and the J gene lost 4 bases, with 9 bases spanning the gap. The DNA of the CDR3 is TGCGCCAGCAGCTTGGGATGGGGTCCAGATACGCAGTATTTT. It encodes CASSLGWGPDTQYF.

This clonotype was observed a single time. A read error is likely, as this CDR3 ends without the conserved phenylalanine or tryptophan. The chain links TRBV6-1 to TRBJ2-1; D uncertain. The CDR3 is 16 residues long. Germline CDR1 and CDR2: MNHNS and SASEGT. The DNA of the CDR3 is TGTACCAGCAGTGAAAGGGCATACTACTCCTACAATGAGCAGTTCCTC. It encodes CTSSERAYYSYNEQFL.

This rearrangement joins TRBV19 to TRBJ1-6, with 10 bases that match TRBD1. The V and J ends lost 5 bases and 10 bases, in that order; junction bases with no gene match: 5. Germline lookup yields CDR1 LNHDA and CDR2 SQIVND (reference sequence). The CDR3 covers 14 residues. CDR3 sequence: CASSAGTGVSPLHF. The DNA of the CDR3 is TGTGCCAGTAGTGCCGGGACAGGGGTCTCACCCCTCCACTTT.

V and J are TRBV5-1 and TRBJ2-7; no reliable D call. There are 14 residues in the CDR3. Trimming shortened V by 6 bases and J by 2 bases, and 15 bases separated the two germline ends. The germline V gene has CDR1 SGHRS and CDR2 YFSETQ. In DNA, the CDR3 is TGCGCCAGCACCTTACGCCCGGGTCCCTACGAGCAGTACTTC. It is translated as CASTLRPGPYEQYF.